The 24 T cell receptor beta chains below come from one sample, sequenced in a study of blood T cell repertoires in COVID-19. Libraries were prepared by immunoSEQ multiplex PCR; TCRdb keeps only in-frame clonotypes and omits some of them. The sample contains some 150,000 clones, 70% to 90% of which appear only once. The sequenced material came from peripheral blood. All receptors come from a woman aged 55-70 years with COVID-19, enrolled during active disease.

The chain is built from TRBV6-1 and TRBJ2-7; a possible D gene is TRBD1 (6 bases). This CDR3 region has 13 residues. Trimming cost V 3 bases and J 3 bases, with 9 bases left between them. Germline loops: CDR1 MNHNS, CDR2 SASEGT. CDR3 nucleotides: TGTGCCAGCAGTGATCTCAGGGGCTACGAGCAGTACTTC. This sequence encodes CASSDLRGYEQYF.

This chain connects TRBV5-4 to TRBJ1-2, with D possibly matching TRBD1 (5 bases). Trimming took 1 base from V and 6 from J, leaving 7 bases between them. The V gene's germline CDR1 is SGHNT and CDR2 YYREEE (reference sequence). This CDR3 is 12 amino acids long. The CDR3 sequence: CASSLKGDGYTF. The CDR3 DNA sequence: TGTGCCAGCAGCTTGAAAGGGGATGGCTACACCTTC.

This clone was seen just once. The J gene is TRBJ1-4, the V gene TRBV12-3 or TRBV12-4; D possibly corresponds to TRBD1 (6 bases). The CDR3 totals 13 residues. V shed 6 bases and J shed 4 bases, with 9 bases lying between them. The CDR3 is CASRDRVNEKLFF. CDR3 nucleotide sequence: TGTGCCAGCAGGGACAGAGTTAATGAAAAACTGTTTTTT.

CDR3 sequence (DNA): TGTGCCAGTAGTCAGACAGTCATTGAAAAACTGTTTTTT. It specifies CASSQTVIEKLFF. This sequence joins TRBV19 and TRBJ1-4; possibly TRBD1 for D (5 bases). Germline loops: CDR1 LNHDA, CDR2 SQIVND (reference sequence). The CDR3 is made up of 13 amino acids. The V end was cut by 5 bases, the J end by 7 bases, with 11 bases between.

The chain uses TRBV5-4 and TRBJ2-5; D is possibly TRBD1 (6 bases). Germline V CDR1 and CDR2: SGHNT, YYREEE (reference sequence). The V gene lost 0 bases and the J gene lost 0 bases, with 9 bases spanning the gap. The CDR3 is made up of 15 amino acids. DNA of the CDR3: TGTGCCAGCAGCTTGGCGACAGGATACCAAGAGACCCAGTACTTC. Encoded protein: CASSLATGYQETQYF.

The rearrangement uses TRBV5-1 and TRBJ1-6; TRBD1 matches 7 bases. The CDR3 runs 13 residues. V gave up 5 bases and J gave up 6 bases; unmatched junction bases: 2. Germline-derived CDR1 and CDR2 are SGHRS and YFSETQ. For the CDR3, the DNA is TGCGCCAGCAGGACAGGGCTTAATTCACCCCTCCACTTT. Translation gives CASRTGLNSPLHF. Supplemented by reference TRBV5-1 and TRBJ1-6, the full variable domain reads KAGVTQTPRYLIKTRGQQVTLSCSPISGHRSVSWYQQTPGQGLQFLFEYFSETQRNKGNFPGRFSGRQFSNSRSEMNVSTLELGDSALYLCASRTGLNSPLHFGNGTRLTVT.

This clone was seen just once. The gene calls are TRBV5-5 and TRBJ1-1; 9 nucleotides align to TRBD1. The V gene's germline CDR1 is SGHKS and CDR2 YYEKEE (reference sequence). V shed 1 base, J shed 0 bases, and the junction held 4 bases outside the gene matches. The CDR3 is 16 amino acids. The CDR3 loop reads CASSLMTGGMNTEAFF. The CDR3 region has the DNA TGTGCCAGCAGCTTGATGACAGGGGGGATGAACACTGAAGCTTTCTTT.

This clone was recorded a few times. This chain joins TRBV30 and TRBJ2-7, with D perhaps matching TRBD2 (5 bases). Trimming removed 3 bases at V and 5 bases at J, with 14 bases between. CDR3 length: 13 amino acids. Germline CDR1 is GTSNPN and CDR2 is SVGIG (reference sequence). The CDR3 loop reads CAWSLERDNEQYF. The CDR3 nucleotides are TGTGCCTGGAGCCTGGAGAGGGATAACGAGCAGTACTTC.

This chain connects TRBV21-1 to TRBJ1-1; the D call of TRBD1 is as the table states it, not checked on the DNA. TRBV21-1 is a pseudogene. This CDR3 has 15 residues. The CDR3 region is CASSWDRGEVTEAFF. The DNA for the CDR3 is TGTGCCAGCAGTTGGGACAGGGGGGAGGTCACTGAAGCTTTCTTT.

This chain connects TRBV19 to TRBJ2-7; D possibly corresponds to TRBD2 (5 bases). Trimming shortened V by 5 bases and J by 5 bases, and 16 bases separated the two germline ends. The germline V gene has CDR1 LNHDA and CDR2 SQIVND (reference sequence). This CDR3 has 14 amino acids. In nucleotides, the CDR3 is TGTGCCAGTAGTGGGTCGGGGTGGTTACACGAGCAGTACTTC. This translates into CASSGSGWLHEQYF.

This CDR3 is CASAHGGGTEAFF. Here the CDR3 DNA reads TGTGCCAGCGCTCACGGGGGTGGCACTGAAGCTTTCTTT. The V call is TRBV6-5, the J call TRBJ1-1; D possibly corresponds to TRBD1 (5 bases). V was shortened by 8 bases and J by 4 bases, with 14 bases between the two germline ends. The V gene's germline CDR1 is MNHEY and CDR2 SVGAGI. CDR3 length equals 13 residues.

This clone was detected a few times. The V gene is TRBV7-8, the J gene TRBJ2-3; TRBD2 matches 7 bases. Germline V gene lookup returns CDR1 SGHVS and CDR2 FQNEAQ. The CDR3 is made up of 16 amino acids. J gave up 2 bases and V 5 bases, and 10 bases lay outside the gene matches. The CDR3 nucleotides read TGTGCCAGCAGCGGAGGGAGGGTAGCCGCCACAGATACGCAGTATTTT. This sequence encodes CASSGGRVAATDTQYF.

This clone was observed a handful of times. V usage is TRBV6-2 or TRBV6-3 and J usage is TRBJ2-7, with 8 bases lining up with TRBD1. CDR3 size: 14 residues. V shed 2 bases and J 2 bases; nucleotides not matched to a gene: 2. CDR1 is MNHEY, CDR2 SVGEGT, per germline. The CDR3 here is CASSYLDRAYEQYF. The CDR3 DNA sequence: TGTGCCAGCAGTTACCTGGACAGGGCCTACGAGCAGTACTTC.

The chain joins TRBV19 to TRBJ2-2, with 11 positions matching TRBD2. The CDR3 runs to 16 residues. The germline gives CDR1 LNHDA, CDR2 SQIVND (reference sequence). V lost 6 bases, J lost 1 base, and 4 bases stayed unmatched. The CDR3, as DNA: TGTGCCAGTAGACCTACTAGCGGGGGGAACACCGGGGAGCTGTTTTTT. This encodes CASRPTSGGNTGELFF.

V is TRBV7-3 and J is TRBJ2-1; 8 bases match TRBD2. V shed 5 bases, J shed 9 bases, and the junction held 9 bases outside the gene matches. CDR1 is SGHTA, CDR2 FQGTGA, per germline. The CDR3 spans 14 residues. Here the CDR3 DNA reads TGTGCCAGCAGCCGATCTTCGACTAGCGTTGAGCAGTTCTTC. It specifies CASSRSSTSVEQFF.

Only one count was recorded for this clone. The chain couples TRBV19 to TRBJ1-2, with TRBD1 matching 9 bases. Trimming at V came to 7 bases and at J to 4 bases, leaving 7 bases not matched to a gene. CDR3 length equals 14 residues. Germline CDR1 and CDR2: LNHDA and SQIVND (reference sequence). CDR3 residues: CASTPDRGTYGYTF. The CDR3 DNA reads as TGTGCCAGTACCCCAGACAGGGGGACCTATGGCTACACCTTC.

The gene calls are TRBV29-1 and TRBJ2-5, with D perhaps matching TRBD1 (6 bases). The CDR3 length is 12 residues. The V end was cut by 4 bases, the J end by 5 bases, with 11 bases between. The germline V gene encodes CDR1 SQVTM and CDR2 ANQGSEA. CDR3 nucleotide sequence: TGCAGCGTTGGACAGGACGGTGAGACCCAGTACTTC. Protein sequence: CSVGQDGETQYF.

The chain carries TRBV7-6 and TRBJ1-2, with no clear D. Trimming took 5 bases from V and 10 from J, leaving 2 bases between them. The CDR3 length is 8 residues. Germline CDR1 SGHVS, CDR2 FNYEAQ. The CDR3 nucleotides read TGTGCCAGCAGCCACTACACCTTC. It is translated as CASSHYTF.

The CDR3 loop reads CASSSTYGNTGELFF. In DNA, the CDR3 is TGTGCCAGCAGCTCGACTTACGGGAACACCGGGGAGCTGTTTTTT. The chain employs TRBV6-5 and TRBJ2-2; D ambiguous. The CDR3 is 15 amino acids. The germline CDR1 and CDR2 sequences are MNHEY and SVGAGI. V lost 6 bases, J lost 1 base, and 12 bases lay in between.

The chain recombines TRBV19 with TRBJ1-4; 11 positions agree with TRBD1. Germline lookup yields CDR1 LNHDA and CDR2 SQIVND (reference sequence). The CDR3 covers 18 residues. The ends lost 6 bases at V and 5 bases at J; junction bases unmatched: 14. The CDR3 loop is CASRGRDRGTGGNEKLFF. The CDR3 DNA is TGTGCCAGTAGGGGCCGGGACAGGGGGACGGGTGGAAATGAAAAACTGTTTTTT.

The chain links TRBV12-1 to TRBJ1-5. TRBV12-1 is a documented pseudogene. This CDR3 comprises 15 residues. Here the CDR3 reads CASSSQRAGSQPQHF. The CDR3 DNA reads TGTGCCAGCAGCTCTCAAAGGGCGGGTAGTCAGCCCCAGCATTTT.

The genes are TRBV12-3 or TRBV12-4 and TRBJ2-5, with D tentatively TRBD2 (6 bases). Trimming took 6 bases from V and 5 from J, leaving 13 bases between them. The CDR3 sequence is 13 residues long. CDR3 nucleotide sequence: TGTGCCAGCAGCGGACTTGGGGGGGAGACCCAGTACTTC. It encodes CASSGLGGETQYF.

In nucleotides, the CDR3 is TGTGCCAGCTCACCCGGGACTAAGCGGAACACAGATACGCAGTATTTT. Amino acid sequence: CASSPGTKRNTDTQYF. The V gene is TRBV18, the J gene TRBJ2-3, with 7 bases matching TRBD2. The germline CDR1 and CDR2 sequences are KGHSH and LQKENI. The ends lost 3 bases at V and 2 bases at J; junction bases unmatched: 8. The CDR3 length is 16 residues.

The rearrangement uses TRBV2 and TRBJ1-6, with D hard to call. V was cut by 3 bases and J by 10 bases, with 16 bases left in between. This CDR3 has 15 amino acids. The V gene's germline CDR1 is SNHLY and CDR2 FYNNEI. CDR3 DNA sequence: TGTGCCAGCAGTGACGAAAGAGGGAACGGCTCACCCCTCCACTTT. It yields the protein CASSDERGNGSPLHF.